Included here is one T cell receptor beta chain sequence, with context. Its antigen is unidentified. Mismatch repair deficiency was confirmed in all patients, by PCR or immunohistochemistry. A few pembrolizumab responders had their TCRs sequenced. This sample is part of a study of PD-1 blockade in mismatch repair-deficient tumors. Across the whole study: Patients had around 12 mismatch repair-deficient cancer types, all previously treated and progressing.

V shed 4 bases, J shed 2 bases, and the junction held 5 bases outside the gene matches. The germline V gene encodes CDR1 SGHDT and CDR2 YYEEEE. The CDR3 has 14 residues. Points from the study as a whole: Tumor-resident clones, often undetectable pretreatment in blood, expanded then contracted after pembrolizumab.

The protocol was immunoSEQ multiplex PCR, while the TCRdb copy is restricted to in-frame clones and leaves out a portion. The sample lists approximately 79,000 clones, 80% to 90% occurring once. The material sequenced was peripheral blood, taken 44 weeks after starting pembrolizumab. The clonotype originates from an adult with mismatch repair-deficient cancer. This rearrangement joins TRBV5-6 to TRBJ2-7; 8 nucleotides align to TRBD2. CDR3 amino acids: CASSQGLATYEQYF. The DNA for the CDR3 is TGTGCCAGCAGCCAAGGACTAGCTACCTACGAGCAGTACTTC.